This TCR beta chain was observed in a study of blood T cell repertoires in COVID-19. The overall study: The United States, Italy and Spain supplied acute and convalescent COVID-19 samples.

The data were produced by immunoSEQ multiplex PCR, yet TCRdb's version contains in-frame clones alone and is incomplete. Seen here are approximately 200,000 clones, about 80% observed once, and the top ten hold about 6.9%. Germline CDR1 is KGHSH and CDR2 is LQKENI. V shed 2 bases and J 3 bases; nucleotides not matched to a gene: 3. The CDR3 is 14 residues long. The specimen was peripheral blood. The chain uses TRBV18 and TRBJ2-7; 8 nucleotides agree with TRBD2. This clonotype originated in a human donor with acute or convalescent COVID-19. The donor label of this sample is uncertain. Here the CDR3 reads CASSPSSGVYEQYF. The CDR3 DNA follows: TGTGCCAGCTCACCAAGTAGCGGGGTCTACGAGCAGTACTTC.